Below are 8 T cell receptor beta chains sequenced from a single sample in a study of blood T cell repertoires in COVID-19. Sequencing was performed with immunoSEQ multiplex PCR; in TCRdb, only in-frame clones are kept and a portion is missing. The table lists 150,000 to 200,000 clones, roughly 88% of them singletons, with approximately 12% in the top ten. Sequencing was done on a sample of PBMCs or T cells enriched from blood (not recorded which). The receptors here all came from a woman aged 55-69 years who had recovered from COVID-19.

The chain joins TRBV3-1 (or the pseudogene TRBV3-2) to TRBJ2-1; TRBD2 agrees at 11 bases. J was trimmed by 6 bases and V by 4 bases; bases with no gene match: 11. Germline lookup yields CDR1 LGHDT and CDR2 YNNKEL (reference sequence). The CDR3 covers 17 residues. CDR3: CASSPQGTSGPTNEQFF. The CDR3 DNA sequence: TGTGCCAGCAGCCCCCAAGGGACTAGCGGCCCAACCAATGAGCAGTTCTTC.

The chain couples TRBV5-4 to TRBJ2-5, with D perhaps matching TRBD2 (5 bases). V was pared by 2 bases and J by 5 bases, with 16 bases between. From germline, CDR1 is SGHNT and CDR2 YYREEE (reference sequence). The CDR3 sequence is 15 residues long. The CDR3 DNA reads TGTGCCAGCAGCTTTAATCCTGGAGGAGGCGAGACCCAGTACTTC. Its translation is CASSFNPGGGETQYF.

The CDR3 is CASSFYPPREGYTF. The CDR3, as DNA: TGTGCCAGCAGCTTCTATCCCCCTCGAGAAGGCTACACCTTC. V is TRBV5-5 and J is TRBJ1-2; D ambiguous. The CDR3 runs to 14 residues. Germline V gene sequence: CDR1 SGHKS, CDR2 YYEKEE (reference sequence). Between the trimmed V and J ends, which lost 2 bases and 8 bases, there was a span of 16 bases.

CDR3 protein: CASSVGLARGADTQYF. CDR3 nucleotides: TGTGCCAGCAGTGTTGGGCTAGCGAGGGGCGCAGATACGCAGTATTTT. The genes are TRBV2 and TRBJ2-3, with a tentative D call TRBD2 (6 bases). Germline loops: CDR1 SNHLY, CDR2 FYNNEI. The V gene lost 4 bases and the J gene lost 4 bases, with 18 bases spanning the gap. The CDR3 spans 16 residues. The complete variable domain, with remaining parts taken from reference TRBV2 and TRBJ2-3, reads EPEVTQTPSHQVTQMGQEVILRCVPISNHLYFYWYRQILGQKVEFLVSFYNNEISEKSEIFDDQFSVERPDGSNFTLKIRSTKLEDSAMYFCASSVGLARGADTQYFGPGTRLTVL.

This clone was detected once. The rearrangement joins TRBV5-1 to TRBJ2-1, with 11 bases that match TRBD2. The germline gives CDR1 SGHRS, CDR2 YFSETQ. This CDR3 is built from 16 residues. V dropped 4 bases and J dropped 5; count of bases not matched to a gene: 8. The CDR3 coding sequence is TGCGCCAGCAGCCGCGCCGGGACTAGCGGTGACAATGAGCAGTTCTTC. This gives the protein CASSRAGTSGDNEQFF.

The chain links TRBV4-2 to TRBJ2-7, with 14 positions matching TRBD2. The CDR3 has 15 residues. The germline V gene encodes CDR1 LGHNA and CDR2 YNFKEQ. V lost 3 bases, J lost 3 bases, and 1 base stayed unmatched. The CDR3 region has the DNA TGTGCCAGCAGCCAGGGACTAGCGGGGGTCTACGAGCAGTACTTC. Amino acid sequence: CASSQGLAGVYEQYF.

The genes are TRBV27 and TRBJ1-2; 11 positions match TRBD1. From germline, CDR1 is MNHEY and CDR2 SMNVEV (reference sequence). Germline trimming cut 6 bases from V and 7 bases from J; bases unmatched to any gene: 7. The CDR3 has 14 residues. The CDR3 DNA reads as TGTGCCAGCAGGCCGGGACAGGGGGTTAGTGGCTACACCTTC. This sequence encodes CASRPGQGVSGYTF.

The chain couples TRBV27 to TRBJ2-1; possible D gene TRBD2, 6 bases. CDR1 and CDR2 from the germline V gene are MNHEY and SMNVEV (reference sequence). The CDR3 has 14 residues. Trimming removed 3 bases from V and 12 bases from J, with 18 bases in between. The CDR3 region is CASSLAGSAMRQFF. CDR3 bases: TGTGCCAGCAGTTTGGCGGGAAGTGCAATGAGGCAGTTCTTC.